The text below deals with one TCR beta chain. Its target is not known. The record originates from a study of blood T cells in healthy people across ages. The second PCR ran 7 to 11 cycles with a sample-barcoded 5' primer and J-beta primers. All cDNA molecules were each tagged by a template-switch adaptor with 12 random nucleotides. MiXCR, run by TCRdb on the 5' RACE reads, gives a single entry per CDR3 protein. The table has about 1.6 million distinct CDR3 sequences, about 35% seen once. Regarding the study as a whole: It was not known whether donors were CMV positive (a possible confounder of expanded clonotype changes).

Total RNA amounts of at least 6 micrograms were extracted per sample. The TCR originated in a woman in her 30s in good health. The sample consisted of blood.

CDR3 in amino acids: CASSPGPRGEQFF. The CDR3 coding sequence is TGTGCCAGCAGCCCCGGGCCCCGGGGTGAGCAGTTCTTC. This sequence joins TRBV6-2 or TRBV6-3 and TRBJ2-1, with a weak D call TRBD2 (5 bases). In germline, CDR1 is MNHEY, CDR2 SVGEGT. Trimming took off 6 bases at V and 9 bases at J, with 15 bases between the two ends. The CDR3 totals 13 residues.